This TCR beta chain stems from a study of shared clonotypes between healthy human individuals. Study-wide context: Every donor yielded three CD4 naive, three CD4 memory, two CD8 naive and one CD8 memory plate.

This CDR3 is 15 amino acids long. The ends were cut back, 1 base at V and 4 bases at J, with 12 bases in the middle. Germline lookup yields CDR1 LGHNA and CDR2 YSLEER. Libraries were prepared by immunoSEQ multiplex PCR; TCRdb keeps only in-frame clonotypes and omits some of them. The sample holds more than 2,000,000 clones; approximately 93% are singletons and the top ten take approximately 0.4%. V is TRBV4-3 and J is TRBJ2-3; D is unresolved. Sequencing was done on a sample of naive CD4+ T cells from PBMCs. Specified subset: CD45RA+ positively selected. The origin of this receptor is a young man in good health. Some clones in this sample may be carry-over from other donors' samples. CDR3 protein: CASSQVVSLPDTQYF. CDR3 DNA: TGCGCCAGCAGCCAAGTCGTTAGCTTACCAGATACGCAGTATTTT.